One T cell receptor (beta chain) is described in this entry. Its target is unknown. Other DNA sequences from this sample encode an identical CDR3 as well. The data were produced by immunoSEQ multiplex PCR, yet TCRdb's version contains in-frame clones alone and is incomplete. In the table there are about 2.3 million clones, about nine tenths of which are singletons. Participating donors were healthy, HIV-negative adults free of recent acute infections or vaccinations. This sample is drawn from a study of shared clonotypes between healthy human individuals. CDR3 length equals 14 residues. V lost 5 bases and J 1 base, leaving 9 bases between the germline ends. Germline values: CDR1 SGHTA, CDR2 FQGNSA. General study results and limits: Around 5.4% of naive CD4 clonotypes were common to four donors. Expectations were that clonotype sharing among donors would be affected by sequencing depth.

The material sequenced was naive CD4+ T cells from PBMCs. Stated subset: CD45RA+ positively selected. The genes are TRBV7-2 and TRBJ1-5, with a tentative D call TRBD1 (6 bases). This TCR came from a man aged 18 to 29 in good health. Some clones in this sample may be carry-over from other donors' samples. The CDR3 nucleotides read TGTGCCAGCAGCCCCCAGGGGAGCAATCAGCCCCAGCATTTT. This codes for CASSPQGSNQPQHF.